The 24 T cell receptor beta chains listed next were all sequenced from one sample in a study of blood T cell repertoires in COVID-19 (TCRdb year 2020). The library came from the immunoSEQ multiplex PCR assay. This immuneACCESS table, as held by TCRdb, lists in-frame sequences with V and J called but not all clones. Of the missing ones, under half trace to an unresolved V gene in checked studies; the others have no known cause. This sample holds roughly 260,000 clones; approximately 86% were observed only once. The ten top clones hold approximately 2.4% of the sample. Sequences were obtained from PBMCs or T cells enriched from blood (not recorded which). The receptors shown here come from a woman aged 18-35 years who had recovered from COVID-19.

The CDR3 region is CASSTHSPGELFF. Written as DNA, the CDR3 is TGTGCCAGCAGCACTCACTCGCCCGGGGAGCTGTTTTTT. This chain connects TRBV7-2 to TRBJ2-2; D gene uncertain. Germline values: CDR1 SGHTA, CDR2 FQGNSA. This CDR3 has 13 residues. The V end lost 5 bases, the J end lost 6 bases, and 10 bases lay between the germline ends.

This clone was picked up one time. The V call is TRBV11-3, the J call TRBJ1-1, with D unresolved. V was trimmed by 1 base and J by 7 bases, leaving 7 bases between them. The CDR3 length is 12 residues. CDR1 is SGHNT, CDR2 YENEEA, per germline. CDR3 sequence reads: CASSLVGSEAFF. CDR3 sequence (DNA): TGTGCCAGCAGCTTAGTTGGGAGTGAAGCTTTCTTT.

The CDR3 DNA follows: TGTGCCAGCAGTAGACAGGGGAACTATGGCTACACCTTC. Its translation: CASSRQGNYGYTF. V and J are TRBV25-1 and TRBJ1-2; 8 bases agree with TRBD1. With V trimmed by 5 bases and J by 2 bases, 1 base remained unmatched. The CDR3 length is 13 residues. CDR1 is MGHDK and CDR2 is SYGVNS in the germline V gene.

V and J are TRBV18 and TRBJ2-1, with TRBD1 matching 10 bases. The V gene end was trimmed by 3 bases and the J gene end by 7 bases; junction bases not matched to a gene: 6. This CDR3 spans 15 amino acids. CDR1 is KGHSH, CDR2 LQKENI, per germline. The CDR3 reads CASSPGQGLRNEQFF. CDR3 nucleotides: TGTGCCAGCTCACCGGGACAGGGGCTACGGAATGAGCAGTTCTTC.

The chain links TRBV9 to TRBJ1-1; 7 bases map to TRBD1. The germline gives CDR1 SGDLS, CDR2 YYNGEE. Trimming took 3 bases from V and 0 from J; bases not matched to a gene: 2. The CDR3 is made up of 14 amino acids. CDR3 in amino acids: CASSETGMNTEAFF. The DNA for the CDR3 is TGTGCCAGCAGCGAGACAGGGATGAACACTGAAGCTTTCTTT.

The CDR3, as DNA: TGTGCCAGCAGCCAAGATCCTGGACAGGGGGCCGAGCAGTACTTC. Amino acid sequence: CASSQDPGQGAEQYF. This chain joins TRBV4-2 and TRBJ2-7, with 11 bases lining up with TRBD1. Unmatched junction bases numbered 4, after V lost 0 bases and J lost 6 bases. The CDR3 has 15 residues. Germline CDR1 reads LGHNA; CDR2 reads YNFKEQ.

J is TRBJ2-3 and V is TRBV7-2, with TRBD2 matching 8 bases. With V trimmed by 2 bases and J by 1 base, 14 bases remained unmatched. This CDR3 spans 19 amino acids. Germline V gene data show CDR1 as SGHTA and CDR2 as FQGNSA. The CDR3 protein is CASSLRVTLFSGGTDTQYF. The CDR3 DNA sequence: TGTGCCAGCAGCTTACGCGTCACCCTGTTTAGCGGGGGCACAGATACGCAGTATTTT.

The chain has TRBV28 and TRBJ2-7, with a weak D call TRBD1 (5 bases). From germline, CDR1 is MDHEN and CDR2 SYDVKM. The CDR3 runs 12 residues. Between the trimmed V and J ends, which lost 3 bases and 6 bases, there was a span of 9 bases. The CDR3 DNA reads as TGTGCCAGCAGTTTTAACAGGCGCGAGCAGTACTTC. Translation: CASSFNRREQYF. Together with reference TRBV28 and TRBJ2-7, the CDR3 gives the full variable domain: DVKVTQSSRYLVKRTGEKVFLECVQDMDHENMFWYRQDPGLGLRLIYFSYDVKMKEKGDIPEGYSVSREKKERFSLILESASTNQTSMYLCASSFNRREQYFGPGTRLTVT.

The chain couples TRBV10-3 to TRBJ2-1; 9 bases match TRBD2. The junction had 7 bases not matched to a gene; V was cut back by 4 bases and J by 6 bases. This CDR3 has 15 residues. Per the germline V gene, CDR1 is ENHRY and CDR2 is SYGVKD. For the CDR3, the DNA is TGTGCCATCAGTGTGTCTAAGACTAGCGGCAATGAGCAGTTCTTC. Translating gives CAISVSKTSGNEQFF.

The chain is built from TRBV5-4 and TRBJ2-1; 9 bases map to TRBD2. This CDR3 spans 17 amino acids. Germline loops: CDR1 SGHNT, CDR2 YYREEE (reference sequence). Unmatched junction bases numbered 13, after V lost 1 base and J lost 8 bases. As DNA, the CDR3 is TGTGCCAGCAGCTTGCTCTCGCGGGAGGGCCCCCGGGATGAGCAGTTCTTC. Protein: CASSLLSREGPRDEQFF.

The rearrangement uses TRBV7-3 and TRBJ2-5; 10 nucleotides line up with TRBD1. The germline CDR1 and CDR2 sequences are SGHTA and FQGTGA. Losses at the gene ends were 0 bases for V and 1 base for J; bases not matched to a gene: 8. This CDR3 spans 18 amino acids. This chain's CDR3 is CASSLTTGTGASQETQYF. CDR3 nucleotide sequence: TGTGCCAGCAGCTTAACTACCGGGACAGGGGCCTCCCAAGAGACCCAGTACTTC.

The CDR3 spells CASSPQGRRNYGYTF. The CDR3 DNA is TGTGCCAGCAGCCCCCAAGGTCGGAGAAACTATGGCTACACCTTC. The chain uses TRBV28 and TRBJ1-2; D unresolved. Germline lookup yields CDR1 MDHEN and CDR2 SYDVKM. Trimming took 6 bases from V and 2 from J, leaving 16 bases between them. CDR3 length: 15 residues.

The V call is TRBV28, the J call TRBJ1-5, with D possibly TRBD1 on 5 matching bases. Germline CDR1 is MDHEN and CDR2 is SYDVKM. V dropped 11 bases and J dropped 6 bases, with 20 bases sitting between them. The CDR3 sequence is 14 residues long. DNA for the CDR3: TGTGCCGGGTCCCAACAGGAATCGCTTCAGCCCCAGCATTTT. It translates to CAGSQQESLQPQHF.

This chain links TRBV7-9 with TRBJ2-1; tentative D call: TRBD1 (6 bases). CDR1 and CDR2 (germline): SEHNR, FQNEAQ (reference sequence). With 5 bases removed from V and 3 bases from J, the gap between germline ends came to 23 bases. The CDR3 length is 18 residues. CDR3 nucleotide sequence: TGTGCCAGCAGCCTTAGCGTGGGGGCACGTCGTAACTACAATGAGCAGTTCTTC. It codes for CASSLSVGARRNYNEQFF.

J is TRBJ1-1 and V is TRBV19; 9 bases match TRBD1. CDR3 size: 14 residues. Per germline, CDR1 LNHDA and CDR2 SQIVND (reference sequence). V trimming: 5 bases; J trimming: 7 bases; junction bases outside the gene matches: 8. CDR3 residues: CASSPGQGLGEAFF. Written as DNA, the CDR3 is TGTGCCAGTAGTCCCGGACAGGGGCTGGGTGAAGCTTTCTTT.

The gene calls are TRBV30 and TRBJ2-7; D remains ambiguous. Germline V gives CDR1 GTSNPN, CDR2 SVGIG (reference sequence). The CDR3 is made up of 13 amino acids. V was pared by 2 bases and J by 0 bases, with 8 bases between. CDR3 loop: CAWSYGFSYEQYF. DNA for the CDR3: TGTGCCTGGAGTTACGGGTTCTCCTACGAGCAGTACTTC.

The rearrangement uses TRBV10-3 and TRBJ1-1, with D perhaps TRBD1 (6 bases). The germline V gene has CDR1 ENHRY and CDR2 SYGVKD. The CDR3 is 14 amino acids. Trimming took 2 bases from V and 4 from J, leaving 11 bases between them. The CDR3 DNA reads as TGTGCCATCAGTGAGCCGAACAGGGCCACTGAAGCTTTCTTT. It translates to CAISEPNRATEAFF.

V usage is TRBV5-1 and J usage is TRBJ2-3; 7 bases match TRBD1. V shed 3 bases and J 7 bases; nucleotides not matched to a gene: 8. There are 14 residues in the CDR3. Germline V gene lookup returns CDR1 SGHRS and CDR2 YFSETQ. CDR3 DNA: TGCGCCAGCAGCTGGGGACAGAGGGATAATACGCAGTATTTT. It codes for CASSWGQRDNTQYF.

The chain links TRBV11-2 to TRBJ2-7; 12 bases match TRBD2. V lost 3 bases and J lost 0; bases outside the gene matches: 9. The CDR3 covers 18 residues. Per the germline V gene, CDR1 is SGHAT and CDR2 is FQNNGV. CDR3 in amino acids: CASSFWTSGDVDSYEQYF. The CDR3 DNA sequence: TGTGCCAGCAGCTTCTGGACTAGCGGGGATGTCGACTCCTACGAGCAGTACTTC.

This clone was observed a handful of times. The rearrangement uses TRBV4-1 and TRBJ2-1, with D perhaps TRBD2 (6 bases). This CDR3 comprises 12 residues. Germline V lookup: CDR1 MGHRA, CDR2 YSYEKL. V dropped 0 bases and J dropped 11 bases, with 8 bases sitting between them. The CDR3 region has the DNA TGCGCCAGCAGCCAAGAGCGGGGACAGCAGTTCTTC. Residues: CASSQERGQQFF.

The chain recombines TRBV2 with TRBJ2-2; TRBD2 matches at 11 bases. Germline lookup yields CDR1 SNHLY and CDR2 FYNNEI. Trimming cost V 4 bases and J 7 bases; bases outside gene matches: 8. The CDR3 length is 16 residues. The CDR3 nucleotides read TGTGCCAGCAGTGGACTAGCGGGGCGCAAGAGCGGGGAGCTGTTTTTT. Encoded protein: CASSGLAGRKSGELFF.

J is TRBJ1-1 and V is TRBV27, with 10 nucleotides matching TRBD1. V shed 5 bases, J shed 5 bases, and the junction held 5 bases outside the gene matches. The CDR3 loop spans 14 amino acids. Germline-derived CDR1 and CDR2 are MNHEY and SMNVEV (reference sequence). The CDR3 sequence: CASSGDRGGTEAFF. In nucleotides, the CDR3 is TGTGCCAGCAGTGGGGACAGGGGAGGAACTGAAGCTTTCTTT.

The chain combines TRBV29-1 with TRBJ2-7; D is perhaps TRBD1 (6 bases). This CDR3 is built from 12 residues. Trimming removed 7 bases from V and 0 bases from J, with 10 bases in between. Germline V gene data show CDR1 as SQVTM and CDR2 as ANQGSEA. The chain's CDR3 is CSGQVGSYEQYF. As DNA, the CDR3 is TGCAGCGGACAGGTTGGCTCCTACGAGCAGTACTTC.

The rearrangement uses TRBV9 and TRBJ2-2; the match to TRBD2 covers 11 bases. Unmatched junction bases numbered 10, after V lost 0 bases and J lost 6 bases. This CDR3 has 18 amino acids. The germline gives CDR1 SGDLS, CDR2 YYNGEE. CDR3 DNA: TGTGCCAGCAGCGTAGCGGCTGGAACTAGCGGGGGTCCCGGGGAGCTGTTTTTT. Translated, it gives CASSVAAGTSGGPGELFF.